The 26 T cell receptor beta chains listed next were all sequenced from one sample in a study of T cells in Graves' hyperthyroidism and ophthalmopathy. Amplification of TCR beta CDR3 regions used RNA as the template. The HTBI primer set drove a first-round RT-PCR of the TCR CDR3. TCRdb used MiXCR to reprocess the multiplex PCR reads, holding one entry per CDR3 protein. The sample contains around 110,000 distinct CDR3 sequences, roughly 15% of which appear only once. Sequencing was performed on blood. The receptors stem from a woman between 45 and 60 years old with Graves' hyperthyroidism.

This clonotype was found many times. V usage is TRBV11-2 and J usage is TRBJ2-6, with D maybe TRBD1 (7 bases). CDR1 and CDR2 (germline): SGHAT, FQNNGV. Deletions cut 3 bases from V and 2 bases from J, with 11 bases between. The CDR3 contains 16 residues. CDR3 region: CASSLIRGAGANVLTF. DNA of the CDR3: TGTGCCAGCAGCTTGATCAGGGGGGCTGGGGCCAACGTCCTGACTTTC.

This clonotype was counted at least ten times. CDR3 sequence: CASSLSPNMVYTF. The CDR3 DNA is TGTGCCAGCAGTTTATCCCCGAACATGGTCTACACCTTC. The rearrangement uses TRBV27 and TRBJ1-2, with D hard to call. This CDR3 contains 13 residues. Trimming pared 0 bases from V and 10 bases from J, leaving 12 bases between. In germline, CDR1 is MNHEY, CDR2 SMNVEV (reference sequence).

There are many counts of this clonotype. This chain links TRBV12-3 or TRBV12-4 with TRBJ2-5; unclear D gene. The CDR3 extends over 14 amino acids. V lost 1 base to trimming and J lost 2 bases, with 8 bases between them. DNA of the CDR3: TGTGCCAGCAGTTTAGGGCTTAATCAAGAGACCCAGTACTTC. Translation gives CASSLGLNQETQYF.

J is TRBJ1-1 and V is TRBV5-1, with a weak D call TRBD1 (5 bases). The CDR3 is 11 amino acids. The germline CDR1 and CDR2 sequences are SGHRS and YFSETQ. Trimming removed 0 bases from V and 9 bases from J, with 6 bases in between. This CDR3 reads CASSLGQKAFF. The DNA for the CDR3 is TGCGCCAGCAGCTTGGGACAGAAAGCTTTCTTT.

This clonotype has a count of ten or more. The chain uses TRBV7-3 and TRBJ2-7; D ambiguous. CDR3 size: 13 residues. V was trimmed by 2 bases and J by 5 bases, leaving 10 bases between them. The germline gives CDR1 SGHTA, CDR2 FQGTGA. The CDR3 sequence is CASSLGPPNEQYF. In DNA, the CDR3 is TGTGCCAGCAGCTTAGGGCCTCCGAACGAGCAGTACTTC. The full variable domain, with the rest looked up from reference TRBV7-3 and TRBJ2-7, is GAGVSQTPSNKVTEKGKYVELRCDPISGHTALYWYRQSLGQGPEFLIYFQGTGAADDSGLPNDRFFAVRPEGSVSTLKIQRTERGDSAVYLCASSLGPPNEQYFGPGTRLTVT.

V gene TRBV27 combines with J gene TRBJ2-7; 7 positions agree with TRBD2. CDR3 length: 15 amino acids. CDR1 is MNHEY and CDR2 is SMNVEV in the germline V gene (reference sequence). J lost 4 bases, V lost 3 bases, and 9 bases had no gene match. The CDR3 region has the DNA TGTGCCAGCAGTTTTAGTTCTAGCGGAGGGTACGAGCAGTACTTC. It codes for CASSFSSSGGYEQYF.

This clonotype was recorded at least ten times. This chain links TRBV19 with TRBJ2-1; D is unclear. V shed 5 bases and J shed 3 bases, with 17 bases lying between them. Germline assignment: CDR1 LNHDA and CDR2 SQIVND (reference sequence). The CDR3 sequence is 16 residues long. The CDR3 loop is CASSVQIRVGYNEQFF. CDR3 DNA sequence: TGTGCCAGTAGTGTCCAGATTCGAGTCGGCTACAATGAGCAGTTCTTC.

V usage is TRBV29-1 and J usage is TRBJ2-7; either TRBD1 or TRBD2 may fit D (5 bases each). Deletions cut 0 bases from V and 0 bases from J, with 15 bases between. CDR1 and CDR2 (germline): SQVTM, ANQGSEA. CDR3 size: 16 residues. CDR3: CSVEERGKNSSYEQYV. Here the CDR3 DNA reads TGCAGCGTTGAAGAGAGGGGAAAGAACAGCTCCTACGAGCAGTACGTC.

There are a few counts of this clonotype. A much larger clone is a single base away; this may be a read error. The rearrangement links TRBV20-1 to TRBJ2-7; 11 nucleotides match TRBD2. Per the germline V gene, CDR1 is DFQATT and CDR2 is SNEGSKA (reference sequence). The CDR3 is 18 residues long. CDR3 sequence reads: CSARDLRGGTSGTYERYF. For the CDR3, the DNA is TGCAGTGCTAGAGATTTGAGGGGGGGGACTAGCGGAACCTACGAGCGGTACTTC.

The sample holds many counts of this clonotype. This chain links TRBV30 with TRBJ1-1; no clear D. V lost 0 bases to trimming and J lost 0 bases, with 5 bases between them. The germline gives CDR1 GTSNPN, CDR2 SVGIG (reference sequence). The CDR3 sequence is 13 residues long. CDR3 loop: CAWSVQVNTEAFF. CDR3 coding DNA: TGTGCCTGGAGTGTACAAGTGAACACTGAAGCTTTCTTT.

This clonotype showed up many times. V gene TRBV18 combines with J gene TRBJ2-2; D uncertain. The CDR3 loop spans 15 amino acids. The germline V and J ends were trimmed by 3 bases and 4 bases, with 12 bases remaining between them. Germline V gene sequence: CDR1 KGHSH, CDR2 LQKENI. CDR3 amino acids: CASSPGYLSTGELFF. The CDR3 DNA reads as TGTGCCAGCTCACCTGGCTACCTCAGCACCGGGGAGCTGTTTTTT.

Ten or more counts support this clonotype. This chain joins TRBV11-3 and TRBJ1-2, with 8 bases aligning to TRBD1. Germline CDR1 and CDR2: SGHNT and YENEEA. This CDR3 has 19 residues. Germline trimming cut 2 bases from V and 6 bases from J; bases unmatched to any gene: 20. CDR3 sequence (DNA): TGTGCCAGCAGCTTAACTCAGGGGGCTCCAGGTTCTCCGCTGAATGGCTACACCTTC. Its translation: CASSLTQGAPGSPLNGYTF.

The V and J genes are TRBV7-3 and TRBJ2-7, with D maybe TRBD1 (7 bases). Germline-derived CDR1 and CDR2 are SGHTA and FQGTGA. The CDR3 consists of 13 residues. V lost 5 bases, J lost 6 bases, and 14 bases lay in between. The CDR3 DNA follows: TGTGCCAGCAGCCCCAACAGGGGAGGCGAGCAGTACTTC. The encoded protein is CASSPNRGGEQYF.

Many counts were recorded for this clonotype. The chain joins TRBV6-1 to TRBJ1-2; D remains ambiguous. The CDR3 sequence is 16 residues long. With 0 bases removed from V and 7 bases from J, the gap between germline ends came to 18 bases. From germline, CDR1 is MNHNS and CDR2 SASEGT. The CDR3 DNA reads as TGTGCCAGCAGTGAAGCGCTTCAGGTCCTTCGGTCTGGCTACACCTTC. This encodes CASSEALQVLRSGYTF.

This clonotype was picked up many times. V is TRBV11-2 and J is TRBJ2-2; possibly TRBD2 for D (6 bases). The V end was cut by 4 bases, the J end by 8 bases, with 17 bases between. Germline assignment: CDR1 SGHAT and CDR2 FQNNGV. The CDR3 is made up of 15 amino acids. The CDR3 loop reads CASSSRLVARGELFF. In DNA, the CDR3 is TGTGCCAGCAGCTCCAGACTAGTCGCAAGGGGGGAGCTGTTTTTT.

This clonotype was seen a handful of times. The chain combines TRBV12-3 or TRBV12-4 with TRBJ1-1, with TRBD1 as a possible D gene (6 bases). This CDR3 is 12 amino acids long. Trimming cost V 2 bases and J 7 bases, with 8 bases left between them. CDR3 DNA: TGTGCCAGCAGTTTACTCAGGGGTGAAGCTTTCTTT. Translating gives CASSLLRGEAFF.

This chain uses TRBV29-1 with TRBJ2-3; perhaps D is TRBD1 or TRBD2 (5 bases each). CDR1 and CDR2 from the germline V gene are SQVTM and ANQGSEA. The CDR3 is made up of 13 amino acids. The V and J ends lost 5 bases and 2 bases respectively, with 11 bases between them. CDR3 DNA: TGCAGCGTTTCCCGGGACGCCACAGATACGCAGTATTTT. Translated: CSVSRDATDTQYF.

There are many counts of this clonotype. This sequence joins TRBV12-3 or TRBV12-4 and TRBJ2-3; D gene unclear. The CDR3 sequence is 13 residues long. Trimming shortened V by 5 bases and J by 4 bases, and 10 bases separated the two germline ends. This CDR3 reads CASSGSSADTQYF. The CDR3 region has the DNA TGTGCCAGCAGTGGATCTTCCGCAGATACGCAGTATTTT.

This clonotype was counted many times. This rearrangement joins TRBV2 to TRBJ2-6, with unresolved D. From germline, CDR1 is SNHLY and CDR2 FYNNEI. V dropped 4 bases and J dropped 2 bases, with 6 bases sitting between them. The CDR3 length is 14 residues. CDR3 nucleotide sequence: TGTGCCAGCAGTGTCAGCGCTGGGGCCAACGTCCTGACTTTC. Translating gives CASSVSAGANVLTF.

This clonotype was detected many times. The V gene is TRBV20-1, the J gene TRBJ2-7; D is tentatively TRBD1 or TRBD2 (5 bases each). The CDR3 loop spans 13 amino acids. The germline V gene has CDR1 DFQATT and CDR2 SNEGSKA (reference sequence). V was cut by 3 bases and J by 6 bases, with 15 bases left in between. The CDR3 DNA follows: TGCAGTGCTAGCGGGACCTTCTTTGGCGAGCAGTACTTC. Translated: CSASGTFFGEQYF.

The chain is built from TRBV2 and TRBJ2-7, with 7 bases aligning to TRBD1. Germline-derived CDR1 and CDR2 are SNHLY and FYNNEI. V was pared by 6 bases and J by 7 bases, with 9 bases of the junction left unmatched. CDR3 length equals 13 residues. The DNA for the CDR3 is TGTGCCAGCAGGGATCGGACAGGTGAAGAGCAGTACTTC. Translation gives CASRDRTGEEQYF.

This clonotype was counted many times. CDR3 in DNA: TGTGCCAGCAGCTTAGAGGTAGTGGCTAATACGCAGTATTTT. Its protein is CASSLEVVANTQYF. The V gene is TRBV7-2, the J gene TRBJ2-3, with D unclear. Per the germline V gene, CDR1 is SGHTA and CDR2 is FQGNSA. Trimming took off 1 base at V and 7 bases at J, with 12 bases between the two ends. This CDR3 is 14 amino acids long.

This clonotype has ten or more counts. The chain recombines TRBV7-9 with TRBJ2-3, with unresolved D. Deletions cut 5 bases from V and 6 bases from J, with 9 bases between. CDR1 is SEHNR, CDR2 FQNEAQ, per germline (reference sequence). This CDR3 has 12 amino acids. The chain's CDR3 is CASSASGDTQYF. In nucleotides, the CDR3 is TGTGCCAGCAGCGCCAGTGGGGATACGCAGTATTTT.

The chain links TRBV11-1 to TRBJ1-1; 8 bases fit TRBD1. CDR1 is SGHAT and CDR2 is FQDESV in the germline V gene (reference sequence). The CDR3 spans 14 residues. J lost 3 bases, V lost 3 bases, and 3 bases had no gene match. The CDR3 sequence: CASSFDRGYTEAFF. The CDR3 nucleotides are TGTGCCAGCAGCTTCGACAGGGGATACACTGAAGCTTTCTTT. Drawing the rest from reference TRBV11-1 and TRBJ1-1, the complete variable domain is EAEVAQSPRYKITEKSQAVAFWCDPISGHATLYWYRQILGQGPELLVQFQDESVVDDSQLPKDRFSAERLKGVDSTLKIQPAELGDSAMYLCASSFDRGYTEAFFGQGTRLTVV.

The sample holds a few counts of this clonotype. V gene TRBV5-1 combines with J gene TRBJ1-2; 9 nucleotides match TRBD1. Per germline, CDR1 SGHRS and CDR2 YFSETQ. J was trimmed by 2 bases and V by 1 base; bases with no gene match: 3. This CDR3 comprises 15 residues. The CDR3: CASSLSGQGNYGYTF. The CDR3 region has the DNA TGCGCCAGCAGCTTGTCGGGACAGGGAAACTATGGCTACACCTTC.

The table lists this clonotype with many counts. The chain is built from TRBV5-1 and TRBJ2-2; D is perhaps TRBD1 or TRBD2 (5 bases each). This CDR3 has 16 amino acids. V was pared by 3 bases and J by 1 base, with 13 bases between. Germline CDR1 SGHRS, CDR2 YFSETQ. CDR3 DNA sequence: TGCGCCAGCAGCTCGGGGCACAACCTGAACACCGGGGAGCTGTTTTTT. This encodes CASSSGHNLNTGELFF. Full variable domain (remainder filled in from reference TRBV5-1 and TRBJ2-2): KAGVTQTPRYLIKTRGQQVTLSCSPISGHRSVSWYQQTPGQGLQFLFEYFSETQRNKGNFPGRFSGRQFSNSRSEMNVSTLELGDSALYLCASSSGHNLNTGELFFGEGSRLTVL.